This is a list of T cell receptor beta chains from one sample in a study of early T cells in non-severe SARS-CoV-2 infection. A single record per CDR3 protein comes from TCRdb applying MiXCR to the 5' RACE reads. The sample has roughly 30,000 distinct CDR3 sequences, 5.7% seen once. Sequencing was carried out using whole blood. These receptors were obtained from an adult who was a healthcare worker with PCR-confirmed SARS-CoV-2 infection or an uninfected control (not recorded which). Both conserved end residues are part of each CDR3. D genes are given only for firm matches. Rows give clone size only sometimes, using once, few, many, or a class for an expanded clone.

TGTGCCAGCAGTGTGGTTCAATCCCGGGACTACGAGCAGTACTTC,CASSVVQSRDYEQYF,many,.,15,TRBJ2-7,TRBV6-1
TGTGCCAGCAGCCAGTACCAGGGGCGCGTAGGGGCCAACGTCCTGACTTTC,CASSQYQGRVGANVLTF,many,.,17,TRBJ2-6,TRBV3-1
TGTGCCAGCAGCCAAGGCCGTCAGCCCCAGCATTTT,CASSQGRQPQHF,many,.,12,TRBJ1-5,TRBV14
TGTGCTACGGCGGAGATTTCCTACGAGCAGTACTTC,CATAEISYEQYF,few,.,12,TRBJ2-7,TRBV6-2/TRBV6-3
TGTGCCAGCACCCGGAAGGGGGACCTGGGAGATACGCAGTATTTT,CASTRKGDLGDTQYF,many,.,15,TRBJ2-3,TRBV6-6
TGTGCCAGCAGCGCCCGGGCCCTGAGAGCGGAGACCCAGTACTTC,CASSARALRAETQYF,few,.,15,TRBJ2-5,TRBV7-9
TGTGCCAGCAGCCTCCCCGGGACTAGCTTTCTGTATTTT,CASSLPGTSFLYF,.,TRBD2,13,TRBJ2-3,TRBV28
TGTGCCAGCTCACTACCACCGGGACAGGGGACTTACGAGCAGTACTTC,CASSLPPGQGTYEQYF,many,TRBD1,16,TRBJ2-7,TRBV18
TGTGCCAGCTCACCCCGCCTTGGAGGGGCCGCCGCAGAAAAACTGTTTTTT,CASSPRLGGAAAEKLFF,many,.,17,TRBJ1-4,TRBV18
TGTGCCAGCAGCCAATCGGCAGCGCCTGAAGCTTTCTTT,CASSQSAAPEAFF,few,.,13,TRBJ1-1,TRBV4-2
TGCGCCAGCAGCTCCTCCCTAACGAATTCACCCCTCCACTTT,CASSSSLTNSPLHF,many,.,14,TRBJ1-6,TRBV5-1
TGTGCCACCAGTCCTGGGGGAGGGCCATTTGAGCAGTTCTTC,CATSPGGGPFEQFF,many,TRBD2,14,TRBJ2-1,TRBV24-1
TGTGCCAGCAGGTCAATAGCGGGAGGTCTAGATACGCAGTATTTT,CASRSIAGGLDTQYF,few,TRBD2,15,TRBJ2-3,TRBV7-9
TGTGCCAGCAGCTATGGGGGCCTTGGGGGCCAAGAGACCCAGTACTTC,CASSYGGLGGQETQYF,few,.,16,TRBJ2-5,TRBV28
TGTGCCAGCAGTTTAGGGGGTGGCGCAGATACGCAGTATTTT,CASSLGGGADTQYF,.,.,14,TRBJ2-3,TRBV28
TGTGCCAGCAGTTTAAAGGCCGGGCCCACCGGGGAGCTGTTTTTT,CASSLKAGPTGELFF,.,.,15,TRBJ2-2,TRBV27
TGCGCCAGCAGCCCACGGACCGACACTACTAACTATGGCTACACCTTC,CASSPRTDTTNYGYTF,many,.,16,TRBJ1-2,TRBV5-1
TGTGCCAGCAGCCGTACAGGGGGGAACTATTCACCCCTCCACTTT,CASSRTGGNYSPLHF,many,TRBD1,15,TRBJ1-6,TRBV27
TGCGCCAGCAGCACTCCCCTAGCGGGAGGACCCAAAGATACGCAGTATTTT,CASSTPLAGGPKDTQYF,once,TRBD2,17,TRBJ2-3,TRBV5-1
TGTGCCGCCGAGGGAGGGAATGTTGGCTACGAGCAGTACTTC,CAAEGGNVGYEQYF,many,TRBD2,14,TRBJ2-7,TRBV28
TGTGCCAGCAGCTTAGCTCCGGGGGAGCAGTACTTC,CASSLAPGEQYF,many,.,12,TRBJ2-7,TRBV13
TGTGCCAGCAGTGAATATGGACGGCCCTACGAGCAGTACTTC,CASSEYGRPYEQYF,few,.,14,TRBJ2-7,TRBV25-1
TGTGCCAGCAGCCTGGGACTAGCGGGAGGTACTGAGCAGTTCTTC,CASSLGLAGGTEQFF,many,TRBD2,15,TRBJ2-1,TRBV5-4
TGTGCCAGCAGTTTTTGGACAGGGGGCACAGATACGCAGTATTTT,CASSFWTGGTDTQYF,.,TRBD1,15,TRBJ2-3,TRBV28
TGTGCCAGCAGCATCAGACGGACCGAGGAATATGGCTACACCTTC,CASSIRRTEEYGYTF,few,.,15,TRBJ1-2,TRBV7-2
TGTGCCAGCAGCTCCTTAGCGGGATCGTCCGAGCAGTACTTC,CASSSLAGSSEQYF,few,TRBD2,14,TRBJ2-7,TRBV7-3
TGTGCCAGCAGCTCCCCCCGGCCACAGGCACGCGAGCAGTACTTC,CASSSPRPQAREQYF,few,.,15,TRBJ2-7,TRBV7-9
TGTGCCTGGCAACCGGGAAACAATGAGCAGTTCTTC,CAWQPGNNEQFF,many,.,12,TRBJ2-1,TRBV30